This TCR beta chain was captured by sequencing in a study of CD8 T cells in Susac syndrome. This CDR3 region has 15 residues. The V gene lost 5 bases and the J gene lost 1 base, with 11 bases spanning the gap. CDR1 and CDR2 (germline): MDHEN, SYDVKM. RNA amounts of about 0.5 to 1 ug underwent reverse transcription with random hexamers. A single record per CDR3 protein comes from TCRdb applying MiXCR to the immunoSEQ multiplex PCR reads. The table has about 300,000 distinct CDR3 sequences, roughly 90% seen once. The rearrangement links TRBV28 to TRBJ1-4; D is possibly TRBD1 (5 bases). Sample: CD8+ T cells from PBMCs. The source of this sequence is a human donor with multiple sclerosis. The CDR3 loop reads CASSPAGLTNEKLFF. The CDR3 DNA reads as TGTGCCAGCAGTCCCGCAGGGCTAACTAATGAAAAACTGTTTTTT.